This T cell receptor (beta chain) was identified in a study of beta chain features in type 1 diabetes. The germline CDR1 and CDR2 sequences are MNHEY and SVGAGI. V was shortened by 0 bases and J by 0 bases, with 9 bases between the two germline ends. The CDR3 is 15 amino acids. The whole isolated RNA underwent reverse transcription, so sequencing captured expressed TCRB transcripts. The repertoire was sequenced with immunoSEQ multiplex PCR; TCRdb's copy has only in-frame clones and lacks some. Here the sample spans about 300,000 clones, around an eighth being singletons. On this clone itself: Its antigen is not identified.

Study-wide findings and caveats: Type 1 diabetes patients had moderately but significantly shorter TCRB CDR3s in all four CD4+ subsets.

This rearrangement joins TRBV6-5 to TRBJ2-7, with D perhaps TRBD2 (6 bases). The sequenced material came from naive CD4+ T cells from blood. The source of this sequence is a woman aged 18-29 years with type 1 diabetes. The CDR3: CASSYSRGFSYEQYF. The CDR3 DNA sequence: TGTGCCAGCAGTTACTCGCGGGGTTTCTCCTACGAGCAGTACTTC.